This TCR beta chain came from a study of shared clonotypes between healthy human individuals. The naive CD8 fraction comprised CD45RO-negative cells positively selected for CCR7 and excluded terminally differentiated effector memory CD45RA+ cells. General study points: It was the non-shared clonotypes that had lower generation probabilities than clonotypes shared by all four donors.

TCRdb's table, derived via immunoSEQ multiplex PCR, lists solely in-frame clones and lacks some. The table records about 2.2 million clones, about 94% of them present only once. A word on this clone: Its antigen is not identified.

Sequenced material: naive CD8+ T cells from PBMCs. The origin of this receptor is a man between 18 and 35 years old in good health. Some clones in this sample may be carry-over from other donors' samples.

CDR3 residues: CSVVIVLGSTNYGYTF. Written as DNA, the CDR3 is TGCAGCGTTGTAATCGTCCTGGGCAGCACTAACTATGGCTACACCTTC. The chain couples TRBV29-1 to TRBJ1-2; D gene unclear. The CDR3 runs to 16 residues. The V gene lost 4 bases and the J gene lost 0 bases, with 18 bases spanning the gap. Germline V CDR1 and CDR2: SQVTM, ANQGSEA.